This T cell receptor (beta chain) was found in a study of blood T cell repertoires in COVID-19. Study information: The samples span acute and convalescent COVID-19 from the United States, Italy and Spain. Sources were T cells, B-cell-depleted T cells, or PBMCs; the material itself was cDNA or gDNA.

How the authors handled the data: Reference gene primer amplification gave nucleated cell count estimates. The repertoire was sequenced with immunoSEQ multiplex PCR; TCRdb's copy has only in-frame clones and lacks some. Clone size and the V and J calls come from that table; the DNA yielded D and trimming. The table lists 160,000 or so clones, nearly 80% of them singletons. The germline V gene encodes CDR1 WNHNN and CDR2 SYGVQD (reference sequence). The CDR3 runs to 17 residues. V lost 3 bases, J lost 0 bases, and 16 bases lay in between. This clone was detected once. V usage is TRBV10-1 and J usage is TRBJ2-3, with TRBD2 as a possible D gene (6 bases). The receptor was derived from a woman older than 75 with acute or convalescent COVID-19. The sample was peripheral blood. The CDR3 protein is CASSDPRGKLSTDTQYF. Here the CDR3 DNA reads TGCGCCAGCAGTGACCCTCGGGGGAAGTTAAGCACAGATACGCAGTATTTT.